The 18 T cell receptor beta chains below all came from one sample that was sequenced in a study of blood T cell repertoires in COVID-19. Data came from immunoSEQ multiplex PCR; TCRdb stores just in-frame clones and leaves some out. The table has some 10,000 clones, 88% seen once. Sequenced material: peripheral blood. The source is a human donor in a cohort sampled during active COVID-19.

This chain connects TRBV7-2 to TRBJ2-3; TRBD2 matches at 7 bases. The germline V gene has CDR1 SGHTA and CDR2 FQGNSA. The trim removed 0 bases at V and 6 bases at J, leaving 3 bases unmatched. The CDR3 covers 14 residues. CDR3 protein: CASSLAGGWDTQYF. The CDR3, as DNA: TGTGCCAGCAGCTTAGCGGGGGGGTGGGATACGCAGTATTTT. Filled out from reference TRBV7-2 and TRBJ2-3, the complete variable domain reads GAGVSQSPSNKVTEKGKDVELRCDPISGHTALYWYRQSLGQGLEFLIYFQGNSAPDKSGLPSDRFSAERTGGSVSTLTIQRTQQEDSAVYLCASSLAGGWDTQYFGPGTRLTVL.

The chain employs TRBV29-1 and TRBJ1-1, with TRBD1 matching over 7 bases. CDR3 length: 16 residues. Germline lookup yields CDR1 SQVTM and CDR2 ANQGSEA. V gave up 4 bases and J gave up 5 bases; unmatched junction bases: 16. This CDR3 reads CSVGGQLTRSVTEAFF. The CDR3 nucleotides read TGCAGCGTTGGGGGACAGCTAACACGATCGGTTACTGAAGCTTTCTTT.

The V and J genes are TRBV4-1 and TRBJ2-3; the D gene is possibly TRBD2 (6 bases). The germline V gene has CDR1 MGHRA and CDR2 YSYEKL. This CDR3 is 17 amino acids long. Trimming took 0 bases from V and 3 from J, leaving 16 bases between them. CDR3 loop: CASSQEAGSAGTDTQYF. CDR3 nucleotide sequence: TGCGCCAGCAGCCAAGAAGCCGGGAGCGCCGGTACAGATACGCAGTATTTT.

The chain couples TRBV27 to TRBJ2-7; TRBD1 matches at 10 bases. The CDR3 runs 13 residues. Per germline, CDR1 MNHEY and CDR2 SMNVEV (reference sequence). V lost 7 bases and J lost 6; bases outside the gene matches: 6. CDR3 bases: TGTGCCAGCAAGGGACAGGGGTTCGGCGAGCAGTACTTC. Translated: CASKGQGFGEQYF.

The gene calls are TRBV5-1 and TRBJ2-7; maybe TRBD1 (6 bases). The V and J ends lost 5 bases and 0 bases respectively, with 15 bases between them. This CDR3 contains 15 residues. The germline gives CDR1 SGHRS, CDR2 YFSETQ. The CDR3 is CASRPRQVASYEQYF. CDR3 bases: TGCGCCAGCAGACCAAGACAGGTCGCCTCCTACGAGCAGTACTTC.

The genes are TRBV3-1 (or the pseudogene TRBV3-2) and TRBJ1-2, with 8 positions matching TRBD1. V lost 1 base, J lost 5 bases, and 18 bases stayed unmatched. Germline V gives CDR1 LGHDT, CDR2 YNNKEL (reference sequence). The CDR3 is 19 residues long. The CDR3 is CASSQGQGAGTGLVYGYTF. DNA for the CDR3: TGTGCCAGCAGCCAAGGTCAGGGGGCGGGTACGGGACTGGTGTATGGCTACACCTTC.

This chain uses TRBV27 with TRBJ1-2, with TRBD1 identical over 8 bases. Germline V lookup: CDR1 MNHEY, CDR2 SMNVEV (reference sequence). V gave up 8 bases and J gave up 0 bases; unmatched junction bases: 8. The CDR3 consists of 15 residues. The CDR3 bases are TGTGCCAGCTCACCCCAGGGGGCGGCTAACTATGGCTACACCTTC. Protein sequence: CASSPQGAANYGYTF.

This chain links TRBV7-8 with TRBJ1-5; D is perhaps TRBD1 (5 bases). CDR1 SGHVS and CDR2 FQNEAQ come from the germline V gene. This CDR3 spans 17 amino acids. V lost 6 bases, J lost 7 bases, and 25 bases lay in between. CDR3 in amino acids: CASSWGGGRESGQPQHF. The CDR3 DNA sequence: TGTGCCAGCAGTTGGGGCGGGGGTCGAGAGTCAGGGCAGCCCCAGCATTTT.

The chain employs TRBV7-8 and TRBJ1-5; the D gene is possibly TRBD1 (5 bases). CDR1 is SGHVS and CDR2 is FQNEAQ in the germline V gene. Trimming pared 1 base from V and 2 bases from J, leaving 9 bases between. This CDR3 is 15 amino acids long. CDR3 sequence (DNA): TGTGCCAGCAGCTTAGTGGAGGGGCGCAATCAGCCCCAGCATTTT. It yields the protein CASSLVEGRNQPQHF.

V and J are TRBV12-3 or TRBV12-4 and TRBJ1-5, with 7 bases fitting TRBD1. CDR3 length equals 13 residues. V shed 1 base and J 6 bases; nucleotides not matched to a gene: 0. In nucleotides, the CDR3 is TGTGCCAGCAGTTTAGGGACAGGTCAGCCCCAGCATTTT. Translation gives CASSLGTGQPQHF.

This clone has more than one count but fewer than ten. The gene calls are TRBV6-1 and TRBJ1-3; no clear D. Trimming removed 4 bases at V and 2 bases at J, with 15 bases between. The CDR3 consists of 16 residues. CDR1 MNHNS and CDR2 SASEGT come from the germline V gene. CDR3 nucleotide sequence: TGTGCCAGCAGTGTATCGGGGAAGGCGACTGGAAACACCATATATTTT. Encoded protein: CASSVSGKATGNTIYF.

This clone was seen more than once but under ten times. V gene TRBV6-5 combines with J gene TRBJ1-5; D remains unclear. CDR1 and CDR2 (germline): MNHEY, SVGAGI. V was clipped by 8 bases and J by 5 bases, with 13 bases between them. This CDR3 is 13 amino acids long. The CDR3 here is CASRLDIYQPQHF. DNA of the CDR3: TGTGCCAGCCGGCTAGATATATATCAGCCCCAGCATTTT.

V and J are TRBV4-3 and TRBJ1-2, with D possibly being TRBD1 (6 bases). The CDR3 covers 15 residues. V lost 1 base, J lost 8 bases, and 17 bases lay in between. Germline V CDR1 and CDR2: LGHNA, YSLEER. The CDR3 coding sequence is TGCGCCAGCAGCCAAGCTCACGGACAGCCCAAGGGCTACACCTTC. Protein sequence: CASSQAHGQPKGYTF.

The rearrangement joins TRBV7-2 to TRBJ1-6; D ambiguous. V was pared by 7 bases and J by 8 bases, with 12 bases between. Germline V lookup: CDR1 SGHTA, CDR2 FQGNSA. The length of the CDR3 is 13 residues. CDR3 nucleotide sequence: TGTGCCAGCACGGTCAGGAGGGATTCACCCCTCCACTTT. This translates into CASTVRRDSPLHF.

This rearrangement joins TRBV5-1 to TRBJ1-6, with 7 bases aligning to TRBD1. CDR3 length: 15 amino acids. V dropped 0 bases and J dropped 6; count of bases not matched to a gene: 3. CDR1 and CDR2 (germline): SGHRS, YFSETQ. The CDR3 nucleotides are TGCGCCAGCAGCTTGGAAGGGACAGTTAATTCACCCCTCCACTTT. Its translation is CASSLEGTVNSPLHF. The complete variable domain, with remaining parts taken from reference TRBV5-1 and TRBJ1-6, reads KAGVTQTPRYLIKTRGQQVTLSCSPISGHRSVSWYQQTPGQGLQFLFEYFSETQRNKGNFPGRFSGRQFSNSRSEMNVSTLELGDSALYLCASSLEGTVNSPLHFGNGTRLTVT.

This clone was seen once. The chain employs TRBV4-2 and TRBJ1-5; D is unresolved. Germline CDR1 is LGHNA and CDR2 is YNFKEQ. Between the trimmed V and J ends, which lost 5 bases and 2 bases, there was a span of 13 bases. The CDR3 runs to 15 residues. The CDR3 loop reads CASSKQLWGNQPQHF. The CDR3 DNA is TGTGCCAGCAGCAAACAGCTTTGGGGCAATCAGCCCCAGCATTTT.

This clone was picked up one time. The genes are TRBV5-1 and TRBJ2-1; 14 nucleotides agree with TRBD2. The CDR3 loop spans 18 amino acids. Looked up from germline, CDR1 is SGHRS and CDR2 is YFSETQ. J was trimmed by 7 bases and V by 4 bases; bases with no gene match: 13. CDR3 bases: TGCGCCAGCAGCGTCGGGACTAGCGGGGGACCCTTCGAGAATGAGCAGTTCTTC. Protein sequence: CASSVGTSGGPFENEQFF.

V usage is TRBV29-1 and J usage is TRBJ1-6; 9 bases fit TRBD1. From germline, CDR1 is SQVTM and CDR2 ANQGSEA. The ends lost 6 bases at V and 7 bases at J; junction bases unmatched: 4. The CDR3 consists of 13 residues. CDR3 amino acids: CSVRDRANSPLHF. The CDR3 DNA follows: TGCAGCGTACGGGACAGGGCCAATTCACCCCTCCACTTT.